These 8 T cell receptor beta chains came from one sample sequenced in a study of T cell clonotyping in hematopoietic cell transplantation. This table comes from immunoSEQ multiplex PCR, and its TCRdb copy is limited to in-frame clones, with some not included. The top ten clones hold just over 20% of a sample with approximately 5,000 clones, roughly four fifths of them seen once. Specimen: peripheral blood mononuclear cells, collected 100 days after allogeneic stem cell transplant. These receptors were collected from a male patient aged 60-70 years who had an allogeneic stem cell transplant, so T cells may come from the graft donor. Some clones in this sample may be carry-over from other donors' samples.

The rearrangement uses TRBV30 and TRBJ2-5, with D tentatively TRBD1 (5 bases). The germline V gene has CDR1 GTSNPN and CDR2 SVGIG (reference sequence). The length of the CDR3 is 13 residues. Trimming took off 0 bases at V and 1 base at J, with 6 bases between the two ends. CDR3 protein: CAWSVGAQETQYF. The CDR3 DNA reads as TGTGCCTGGAGTGTAGGGGCCCAAGAGACCCAGTACTTC. The entire variable domain, with the rest obtained from reference TRBV30 and TRBJ2-5, is as follows: SQTIHQWPATLVQPVGSPLSLECTVEGTSNPNLYWYRQAAGRGLQLLFYSVGIGQISSEVPQNLSASRPQDRQFILSSKKLLLSDSGFYLCAWSVGAQETQYFGPGTRLLVL.

The J gene is TRBJ2-7, the V gene TRBV30, with D possibly matching TRBD1 (6 bases). V lost 2 bases and J lost 2, with 16 bases in between. This CDR3 is 15 amino acids long. The germline CDR1 and CDR2 sequences are GTSNPN and SVGIG (reference sequence). CDR3: CAWSTSWGPTYEQYF. CDR3 nucleotides: TGTGCCTGGAGTACCTCTTGGGGGCCCACCTACGAGCAGTACTTC.

The CDR3 loop reads CASSSSGSWNIQYF. The CDR3 nucleotides read TGTGCCAGCAGCTCTAGCGGGAGTTGGAACATTCAGTACTTC. V is TRBV5-4 and J is TRBJ2-4; 10 bases are shared with TRBD2. V was pared by 3 bases and J by 7 bases, with 4 bases of the junction left unmatched. CDR1 and CDR2 from the germline V gene are SGHNT and YYREEE (reference sequence). CDR3 length: 14 amino acids.

This chain uses TRBV19 with TRBJ1-1; possible D gene TRBD1, 5 bases. CDR3 length: 15 residues. CDR1 and CDR2 from the germline V gene are LNHDA and SQIVND (reference sequence). Trimming pared 6 bases from V and 1 base from J, leaving 15 bases between. CDR3 sequence reads: CASRFPDGQNTEAFF. The CDR3, as DNA: TGTGCCAGTAGATTCCCGGACGGACAGAACACTGAAGCTTTCTTT.

V gene TRBV7-8 combines with J gene TRBJ2-1; 9 bases are a match to TRBD2. The CDR3 is 16 residues long. Germline V gene sequence: CDR1 SGHVS, CDR2 FQNEAQ. V lost 1 base to trimming and J lost 7 bases; unmatched junction nucleotides: 8. The CDR3 bases are TGTGCCAGCAGCTTAGGTCTGCGGGGGGGTCGAAATGAGCAGTTCTTC. Its protein is CASSLGLRGGRNEQFF.

The V and J genes are TRBV6-1 and TRBJ1-5; D gene unclear. Germline CDR1 is MNHNS and CDR2 is SASEGT. This CDR3 region has 13 residues. V was clipped by 2 bases and J by 7 bases, with 9 bases between them. The CDR3 spells CASSEREAQPQHF. CDR3 coding DNA: TGTGCCAGCAGTGAAAGGGAGGCCCAGCCCCAGCATTTT.

CDR3 DNA: TGTGCCTGGAGTCCCCGATGGGCGCCCAACTATGGCTACACCTTC. This sequence encodes CAWSPRWAPNYGYTF. The genes are TRBV30 and TRBJ1-2, with D hard to call. Trimming took off 2 bases at V and 2 bases at J, with 15 bases between the two ends. Germline CDR1 reads GTSNPN; CDR2 reads SVGIG (reference sequence). The CDR3 has 15 residues.

Here the CDR3 DNA reads TGTGCCAGCTTAGGACAGGACTACGAGCAGTACTTC. This gives the protein CASLGQDYEQYF. The chain is built from TRBV6-1 and TRBJ2-7, with TRBD1 matching 7 bases. The CDR3 contains 12 residues. Germline-derived CDR1 and CDR2 are MNHNS and SASEGT. V dropped 8 bases and J dropped 3; count of bases not matched to a gene: 4.